A selection of T cell receptor beta chains follows, all from one sample in a study of graft-versus-host responses after intestinal transplantation. Generated by immunoSEQ multiplex PCR, the TCRdb table keeps only in-frame clones and is missing some. The table lists more than 65,000 clones, more than 85% of them singletons. No cognate antigen is known for these TCRs. The sequenced sample was unstimulated CD8+ T cells sorted from spleen or lymph node cells, obtained before transplant. These receptors all stem from a human donor who was the organ donor for an intestinal transplant. Both conserved end residues are part of each CDR3. Fields, in order: D gene, V gene, J gene, clone size, CDR3 protein, CDR3 DNA. A D gene is named only where the DNA matches it firmly. The size field is filled for only some rows; it gives once, few, many or a size class.

D: -; V: TRBV5-4; J: TRBJ2-7; size: -; CDR3: CASSLGRSPYEQYF; DNA: TGTGCCAGCAGCTTGGGCAGGAGTCCCTACGAGCAGTACTTC
D: -; V: TRBV9; J: TRBJ2-6; size: -; CDR3: CASSASDSSGANVLTF; DNA: TGTGCCAGCAGCGCTAGCGACAGCTCTGGGGCCAACGTCCTGACTTTC
D: -; V: TRBV5-1; J: TRBJ2-1; size: -; CDR3: CASSLGTGRADEQFF; DNA: TGCGCCAGCAGCTTGGGTACTGGCCGGGCGGATGAGCAGTTCTTC
D: TRBD1; V: TRBV10-1; J: TRBJ2-7; size: -; CDR3: CASAPGQSTYEQYF; DNA: TGCGCCAGCGCCCCGGGACAGAGTACCTACGAGCAGTACTTC
D: -; V: TRBV27; J: TRBJ2-4; size: -; CDR3: CASSLSPPPWGGKNIQYF; DNA: TGTGCCAGCAGTTTATCCCCCCCGCCGTGGGGAGGCAAAAACATTCAGTACTTC
D: -; V: TRBV5-4; J: TRBJ2-2; size: -; CDR3: CASSLVSPNTGELFF; DNA: TGTGCCAGCAGCTTGGTATCTCCCAACACCGGGGAGCTGTTTTTT
D: -; V: TRBV11-2; J: TRBJ2-7; size: -; CDR3: CASSPWTVGEQYF; DNA: TGTGCCAGCAGCCCCTGGACAGTCGGGGAGCAGTACTTC
D: TRBD2; V: TRBV7-9; J: TRBJ2-1; size: few; CDR3: CASSLVSGGENEQFF; DNA: TGTGCCAGCAGCTTAGTAAGCGGGGGGGAGAATGAGCAGTTCTTC
D: -; V: TRBV9; J: TRBJ1-4; size: -; CDR3: CASGQMSNEKLFF; DNA: TGTGCCAGCGGCCAGATGTCTAATGAAAAACTGTTTTTT
D: TRBD1; V: TRBV29-1; J: TRBJ1-4; size: -; CDR3: CSVPGTGDEKLFF; DNA: TGCAGCGTGCCCGGGACAGGGGACGAAAAACTGTTTTTT
D: -; V: TRBV7-2; J: TRBJ2-2; size: once; CDR3: CASSPLAPFPGELFF; DNA: TGTGCCAGCAGCCCCCTCGCCCCTTTCCCCGGGGAGCTGTTTTTT
D: -; V: TRBV13; J: TRBJ2-1; size: -; CDR3: CASSLAQYNEQFF; DNA: TGTGCCAGCAGCTTAGCCCAGTACAATGAGCAGTTCTTC
D: -; V: TRBV7-6; J: TRBJ2-3; size: -; CDR3: CASSTGDGGIYTDTQYF; DNA: TGTGCCAGCAGCACGGGGGACGGTGGAATTTACACAGATACGCAGTATTTT
D: -; V: TRBV5-1; J: TRBJ2-5; size: -; CDR3: CASSLSRLEGGETQYF; DNA: TGCGCCAGCAGCTTGTCTAGACTAGAGGGGGGGGAGACCCAGTACTTC
D: TRBD2; V: TRBV19; J: TRBJ2-1; size: -; CDR3: CASSIGRGGLDEQFF; DNA: TGTGCCAGTAGTATTGGGCGGGGGGGCCTGGATGAGCAGTTCTTC